A single sample gave rise to the 8 T cell receptor beta chains below, sequenced in a study of T cells in Graves' hyperthyroidism and ophthalmopathy. Amplification of TCR beta CDR3 regions used RNA as the template. Initially, a first-round RT-PCR of the TCR CDR3 employed the HTBI primer set. TCRdb fed the multiplex PCR reads into MiXCR, producing one record per CDR3 protein. The sample lists fewer than 850,000 distinct CDR3 sequences, around 15% occurring once. Specimen: blood. The receptors come from a man between 50 and 59 years old with Graves' hyperthyroidism.

This clonotype was detected many times. The J gene is TRBJ1-4, the V gene TRBV9; the D gene is possibly TRBD1 (5 bases). Between the trimmed V and J ends, which lost 4 bases and 4 bases, there was a span of 14 bases. Germline V gene lookup returns CDR1 SGDLS and CDR2 YYNGEE. The CDR3 runs 15 residues. The CDR3, as DNA: TGTGCCAGCAGCCCCGGGACGGCGGTTAATGAAAAACTGTTTTTT. Protein product: CASSPGTAVNEKLFF.

This clonotype came up a few times. The chain links TRBV6-2 or TRBV6-3 to TRBJ1-2, with D tentatively TRBD1 (5 bases). V was trimmed by 7 bases and J by 4 bases, leaving 16 bases between them. Germline V gives CDR1 MNHEY, CDR2 SVGEGT. This CDR3 region has 14 residues. The CDR3 DNA follows: TGTGCCAGCAACCCCGGGACCGCAACCTATGGCTACACCTTC. Translating it yields CASNPGTATYGYTF.

Notes on this clonotype: This may be a read error, as it is one base from a much larger clone. V usage is TRBV5-1 and J usage is TRBJ1-1; the D is unclear. CDR3 length equals 14 residues. CDR1 and CDR2 (germline): SGHRS, YFSETQ. The CDR3 sequence: CASSLGVSNTETFF. The CDR3 DNA reads TGCGCCAGCAGCTTGGGGGTGTCGAACACTGAAACTTTCTTT.

The chain recombines TRBV3-1 with TRBJ2-4; D is ambiguous. The CDR3 is 16 amino acids. With 0 bases removed from V and 0 bases from J, the gap between germline ends came to 9 bases. Per the germline V gene, CDR1 is LGHDT and CDR2 is YNNKEL (reference sequence). CDR3 in amino acids: CASSQDGIIAKNIQYF. The DNA for the CDR3 is TGTGCCAGCAGCCAAGATGGCATAATAGCCAAAAACATTCAGTACTTC.

To note about this clonotype: Given a much more abundant clone one base away, this may be a read error. This chain links TRBV28 with TRBJ2-7; TRBD2 matches 7 bases. The CDR3 loop spans 16 amino acids. Germline CDR1 MDHEN, CDR2 SYDVKM. CDR3 region: CASSFGLRESSYERYF. The CDR3 nucleotides are TGTGCCAGCAGTTTCGGTTTGCGGGAGAGCTCCTACGAGCGGTACTTC.

The table lists this clonotype with many counts. This chain links TRBV11-2 with TRBJ2-2; 9 bases line up with TRBD2. The germline V gene has CDR1 SGHAT and CDR2 FQNNGV. The length of the CDR3 is 18 residues. V dropped 7 bases and J dropped 1; count of bases not matched to a gene: 13. Here the CDR3 DNA reads TGTGCCAGCATCGGGGGGCGACTAGCGGAGAGGAACACCGGGGAGCTGTTTTTT. This sequence encodes CASIGGRLAERNTGELFF.

This clonotype has more than one count but fewer than ten. The rearrangement uses TRBV20-1 and TRBJ1-3; no clear D gene. The CDR3 has 13 residues. Germline loops: CDR1 DFQATT, CDR2 SNEGSKA (reference sequence). Between the trimmed V and J ends, which lost 0 bases and 4 bases, there was a span of 7 bases. CDR3 in amino acids: CSARDWSGNTIYF. Written as DNA, the CDR3 is TGCAGTGCTAGAGATTGGTCCGGAAACACCATATATTTT.

In this sample, this clonotype turned up many times. The chain joins TRBV12-3 or TRBV12-4 to TRBJ1-5; TRBD1 agrees at 9 bases. V shed 3 bases and J 4 bases; nucleotides not matched to a gene: 4. CDR3 length equals 15 residues. The CDR3 DNA sequence: TGTGCCAGCAGTTTCAACAGGGGGCGGAATCAGCCCCAGCATTTT. Its protein is CASSFNRGRNQPQHF.